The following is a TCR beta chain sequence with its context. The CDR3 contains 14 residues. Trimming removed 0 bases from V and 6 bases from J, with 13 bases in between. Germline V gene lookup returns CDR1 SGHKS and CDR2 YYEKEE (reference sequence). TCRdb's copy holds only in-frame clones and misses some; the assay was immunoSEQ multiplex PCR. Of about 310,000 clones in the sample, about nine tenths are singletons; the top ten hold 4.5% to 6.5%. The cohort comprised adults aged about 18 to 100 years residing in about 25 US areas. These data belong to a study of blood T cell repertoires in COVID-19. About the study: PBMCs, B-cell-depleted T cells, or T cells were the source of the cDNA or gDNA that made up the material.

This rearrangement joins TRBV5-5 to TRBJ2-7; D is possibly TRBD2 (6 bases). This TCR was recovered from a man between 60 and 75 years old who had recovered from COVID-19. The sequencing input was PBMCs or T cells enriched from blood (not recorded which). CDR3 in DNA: TGTGCCAGCAGCTTGGCGCGGGATGGGGCCGAGCAGTACTTC. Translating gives CASSLARDGAEQYF.